One T cell receptor (beta chain) is described in this entry. The antigen remains unidentified. The data were taken from a study of T cells after yellow fever vaccination. Points from the study as a whole: In post-booster samples, most primary-vaccination clones reappeared (roughly 96% CD4, 88% CD8). Peaking on day 5 versus 15, the secondary response was faster but weaker.

Looked up from germline, CDR1 is LGHNA and CDR2 is YSLEER. The CDR3 contains 17 residues. Trimming removed 4 bases from V and 4 bases from J, with 22 bases in between. Synthesis of TCR cDNA relied on 5'RACE template switching, which attached a universal primer site and UMIs. TCRdb called the 5' RACE reads again in MiXCR, with one record for every CDR3 protein. The repertoire includes approximately 610,000 distinct CDR3 sequences, roughly 17% of them detected once, and around 15% sits in the top ten. The TCR sequence derives from a man between 18 and 35 years old who received the YFV17D yellow fever vaccine. This chain connects TRBV4-3 to TRBJ2-5, with D possibly being TRBD2 (5 bases). Here the sequenced sample was PBMCs, taken about 5 days after the first yellow fever vaccination. The CDR3 DNA reads as TGCGCCAGCAGCCCTAAGGGTACACCGGGATTATCAGAGACCCAGTACTTC. Translated: CASSPKGTPGLSETQYF.